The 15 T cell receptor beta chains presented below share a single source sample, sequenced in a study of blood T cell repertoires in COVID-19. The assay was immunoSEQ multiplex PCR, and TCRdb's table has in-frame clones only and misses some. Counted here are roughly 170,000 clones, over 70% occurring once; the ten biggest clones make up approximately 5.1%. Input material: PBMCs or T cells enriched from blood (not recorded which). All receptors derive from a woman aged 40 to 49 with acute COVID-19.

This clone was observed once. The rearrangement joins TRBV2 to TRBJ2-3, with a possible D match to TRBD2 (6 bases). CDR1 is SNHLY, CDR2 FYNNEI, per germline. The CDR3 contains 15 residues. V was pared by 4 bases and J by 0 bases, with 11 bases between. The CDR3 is CASSVLGTSTDTQYF. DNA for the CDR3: TGTGCCAGCAGTGTCTTAGGGACTAGCACAGATACGCAGTATTTT.

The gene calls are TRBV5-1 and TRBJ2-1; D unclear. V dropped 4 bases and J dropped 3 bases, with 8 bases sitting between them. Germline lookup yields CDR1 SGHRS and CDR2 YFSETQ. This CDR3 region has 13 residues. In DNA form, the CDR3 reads TGCGCCAGCAGCATCCCTCTCTACAATGAGCAGTTCTTC. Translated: CASSIPLYNEQFF.

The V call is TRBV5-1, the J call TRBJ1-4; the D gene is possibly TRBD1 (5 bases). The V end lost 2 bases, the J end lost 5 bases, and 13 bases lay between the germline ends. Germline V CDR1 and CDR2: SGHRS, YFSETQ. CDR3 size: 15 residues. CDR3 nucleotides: TGCGCCAGCAGCTTTTCGGGAGGGGAAAATGAAAAACTGTTTTTT. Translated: CASSFSGGENEKLFF.

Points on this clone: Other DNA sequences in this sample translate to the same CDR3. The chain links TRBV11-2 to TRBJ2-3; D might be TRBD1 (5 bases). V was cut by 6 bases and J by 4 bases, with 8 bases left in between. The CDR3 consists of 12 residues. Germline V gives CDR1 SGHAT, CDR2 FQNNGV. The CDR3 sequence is CASSLGPDTQYF. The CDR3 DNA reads TGTGCCAGCAGTTTGGGGCCAGATACGCAGTATTTT.

This CDR3 reads CASSPGQGFLSGYTF. The CDR3 nucleotides read TGTGCCAGCAGTCCTGGACAGGGCTTCTTGTCTGGCTACACCTTC. The gene calls are TRBV27 and TRBJ1-2; 8 bases map to TRBD1. This CDR3 contains 15 residues. Germline V gives CDR1 MNHEY, CDR2 SMNVEV (reference sequence). V gave up 5 bases and J gave up 7 bases; unmatched junction bases: 12.

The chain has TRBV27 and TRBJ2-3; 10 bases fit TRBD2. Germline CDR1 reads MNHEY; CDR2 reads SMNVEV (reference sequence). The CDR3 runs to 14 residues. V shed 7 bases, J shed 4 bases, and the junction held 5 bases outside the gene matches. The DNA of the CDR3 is TGTGCCAGCATGTATAGCGGGAGGTCAGATACGCAGTATTTT. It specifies CASMYSGRSDTQYF.

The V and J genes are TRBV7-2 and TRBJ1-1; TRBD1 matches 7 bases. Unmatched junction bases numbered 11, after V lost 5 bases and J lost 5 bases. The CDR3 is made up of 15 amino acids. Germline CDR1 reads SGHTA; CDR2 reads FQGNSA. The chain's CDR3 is CASSRQQGKNTEAFF. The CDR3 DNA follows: TGTGCCAGCAGCCGTCAACAGGGGAAAAATACTGAAGCTTTCTTT.

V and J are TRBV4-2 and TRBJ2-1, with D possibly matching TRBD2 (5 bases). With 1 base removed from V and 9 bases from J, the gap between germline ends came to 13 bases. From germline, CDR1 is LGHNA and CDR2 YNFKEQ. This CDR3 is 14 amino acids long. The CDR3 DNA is TGTGCCAGCAGCCAAGTCGAACGGGATGTTGAGCAGTTCTTC. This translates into CASSQVERDVEQFF.

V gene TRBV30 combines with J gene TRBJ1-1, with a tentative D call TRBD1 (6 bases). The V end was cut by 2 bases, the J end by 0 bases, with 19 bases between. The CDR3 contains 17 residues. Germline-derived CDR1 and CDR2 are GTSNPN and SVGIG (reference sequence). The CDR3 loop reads CAWSRARTAFMNTEAFF. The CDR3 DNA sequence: TGTGCCTGGAGTAGGGCCCGGACAGCCTTCATGAACACTGAAGCTTTCTTT.

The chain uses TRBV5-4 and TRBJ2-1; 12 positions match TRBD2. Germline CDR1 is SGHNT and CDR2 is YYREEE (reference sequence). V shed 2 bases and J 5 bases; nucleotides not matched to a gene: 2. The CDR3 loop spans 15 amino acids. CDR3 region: CASSFLAGGHNEQFF. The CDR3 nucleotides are TGTGCCAGCAGCTTCCTAGCGGGAGGGCACAATGAGCAGTTCTTC.

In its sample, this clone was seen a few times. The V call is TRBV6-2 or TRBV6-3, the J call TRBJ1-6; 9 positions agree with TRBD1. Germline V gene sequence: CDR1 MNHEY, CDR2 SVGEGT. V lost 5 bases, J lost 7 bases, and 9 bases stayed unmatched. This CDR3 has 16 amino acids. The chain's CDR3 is CASSVPRTGDNSPLHF. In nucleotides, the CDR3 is TGTGCCAGCAGTGTACCCAGGACAGGGGACAATTCACCCCTCCACTTT.

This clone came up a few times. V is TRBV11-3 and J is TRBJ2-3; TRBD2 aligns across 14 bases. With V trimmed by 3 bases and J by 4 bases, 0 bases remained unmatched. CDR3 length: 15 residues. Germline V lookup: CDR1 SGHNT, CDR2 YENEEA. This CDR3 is CASSLGLAGADTQYF. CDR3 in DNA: TGTGCCAGCAGCTTGGGACTAGCGGGAGCAGATACGCAGTATTTT. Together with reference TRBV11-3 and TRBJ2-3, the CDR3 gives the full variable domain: EAGVVQSPRYKIIEKKQPVAFWCNPISGHNTLYWYLQNLGQGPELLIRYENEEAVDDSQLPKDRFSAERLKGVDSTLKIQPAELGDSAVYLCASSLGLAGADTQYFGPGTRLTVL.

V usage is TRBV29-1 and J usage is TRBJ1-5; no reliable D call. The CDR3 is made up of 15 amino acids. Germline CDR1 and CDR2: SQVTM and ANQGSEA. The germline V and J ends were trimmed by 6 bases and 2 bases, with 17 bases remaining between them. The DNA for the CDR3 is TGCAGCGTCGCTGACGGGTTGATCGGCAATCAGCCCCAGCATTTT. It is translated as CSVADGLIGNQPQHF.

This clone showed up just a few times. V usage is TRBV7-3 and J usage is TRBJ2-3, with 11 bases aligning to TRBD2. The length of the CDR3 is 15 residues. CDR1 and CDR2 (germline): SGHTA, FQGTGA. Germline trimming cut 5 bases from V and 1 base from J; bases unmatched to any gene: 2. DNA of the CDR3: TGTGCCAGCAGCCGGACTAGCGGGCGCACAGATACGCAGTATTTT. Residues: CASSRTSGRTDTQYF.

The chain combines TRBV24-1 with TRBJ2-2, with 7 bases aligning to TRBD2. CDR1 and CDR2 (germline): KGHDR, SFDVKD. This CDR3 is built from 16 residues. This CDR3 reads CASEKWEGGNTGELFF. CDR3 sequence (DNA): TGTGCATCCGAAAAATGGGAGGGAGGGAACACCGGGGAGCTGTTTTTT.